These 9 T cell receptor beta chains came from one sample sequenced in a study of T cells in Graves' hyperthyroidism and ophthalmopathy (dated by TCRdb to 2018 to 2020). Libraries were built with multiplex PCR. The data were produced on an Illumina HiSeq 2000. TCR beta CDR3 regions were amplified from RNA transcripts. The first round of RT-PCR for the TCR CDR3 was performed with the HTBI primer set and the Qiagen OneStep RT-PCR kit. Starting from the raw public reads, TCRdb applied fastp trimming at Q25, assembled clones with MiXCR and retained in-frame beta chains. Rows with one shared CDR3 protein collapse into an entry with the most common genes and DNA. The sample table shows some 800,000 distinct CDR3 sequences, and 35% to 45% are seen once. Approximately 8.7% of the sample comes from the top ten. Sequenced material: blood. These receptors all come from a man younger than 30 with Graves' hyperthyroidism.

The chain couples TRBV5-1 to TRBJ1-4, with TRBD1 matching 9 bases. Germline V gene lookup returns CDR1 SGHRS and CDR2 YFSETQ. V was pared by 5 bases and J by 6 bases, with 5 bases of the junction left unmatched. The CDR3 totals 14 residues. The CDR3 DNA sequence: TGCGCCAGCAGTTCCGGGACAGGGCATGAAAAACTGTTTTTT. Protein sequence: CASSSGTGHEKLFF.

The CDR3 region has the DNA TGCAGTTCCGCGACTCAATACGAGCAGTACTTC. Amino acids: CSSATQYEQYF. The chain has TRBV20-1 and TRBJ2-7; D remains ambiguous. V lost 8 bases and J 4 bases, leaving 12 bases between the germline ends. This CDR3 has 11 amino acids. CDR1 is DFQATT, CDR2 SNEGSKA, per germline (reference sequence).

This clonotype was counted at least ten times. CDR3 region: CASSLDLTEAFF. CDR3 sequence (DNA): TGTGCCAGCAGCTTAGATCTCACTGAAGCTTTCTTT. This rearrangement joins TRBV11-2 to TRBJ1-1; D not resolved. The CDR3 runs to 12 residues. The V end lost 0 bases, the J end lost 4 bases, and 3 bases lay between the germline ends. Germline V gene data show CDR1 as SGHAT and CDR2 as FQNNGV.

The rearrangement links TRBV20-1 to TRBJ2-5, with D tentatively TRBD1 (6 bases). Trimming took off 5 bases at V and 2 bases at J, with 15 bases between the two ends. Per germline, CDR1 DFQATT and CDR2 SNEGSKA (reference sequence). The CDR3 extends over 14 amino acids. The CDR3 here is CSACRDTRQETQYF. The CDR3 DNA is TGCAGTGCTTGCCGGGACACTCGGCAAGAGACCCAGTACTTC.

The chain joins TRBV7-2 to TRBJ1-1; no clear D. Per germline, CDR1 SGHTA and CDR2 FQGNSA. This CDR3 is 15 amino acids long. Trimming cost V 2 bases and J 1 base, with 11 bases left between them. CDR3 in DNA: TGTGCCAGCAGCTTATGGTCCCCGCAGAACACTGAAGCTTTCTTT. As protein: CASSLWSPQNTEAFF.

The genes are TRBV29-1 and TRBJ1-1, with D perhaps TRBD1 (5 bases). V was trimmed by 3 bases and J by 4 bases, leaving 12 bases between them. Germline CDR1 reads SQVTM; CDR2 reads ANQGSEA. CDR3 length: 13 residues. CDR3 DNA sequence: TGCAGCGTTGATGAGGGGAGAGGCACTGAAGCTTTCTTT. This sequence encodes CSVDEGRGTEAFF.

This clonotype was detected a few times. This chain connects TRBV7-2 to TRBJ2-7; the D call may be TRBD1 or TRBD2 (5 bases each). The germline V gene has CDR1 SGHTA and CDR2 FQGNSA. This CDR3 has 14 amino acids. Trimming shortened V by 5 bases and J by 9 bases, and 20 bases separated the two germline ends. The CDR3 reads CASSGSGTGYWQYF. Here the CDR3 DNA reads TGTGCCAGCAGCGGATCCGGGACGGGCTATTGGCAGTACTTC. The variable domain in full, with the rest retrieved from reference TRBV7-2 and TRBJ2-7, is GAGVSQSPSNKVTEKGKDVELRCDPISGHTALYWYRQSLGQGLEFLIYFQGNSAPDKSGLPSDRFSAERTGGSVSTLTIQRTQQEDSAVYLCASSGSGTGYWQYFGPGTRLTVT.

This clonotype showed up many times. The chain uses TRBV29-1 and TRBJ1-1, with 7 bases that match TRBD1. J gave up 0 bases and V 6 bases, and 4 bases lay outside the gene matches. CDR1 and CDR2 from the germline V gene are SQVTM and ANQGSEA. CDR3 length equals 13 residues. The CDR3 DNA follows: TGCAGCGTGCAGGGACAGATGAACACTGAAGCTTTCTTT. Its protein product is CSVQGQMNTEAFF.

This clonotype has more than one count but fewer than ten. The chain employs TRBV15 and TRBJ1-5; D is ambiguous. The CDR3 covers 15 residues. V shed 5 bases and J shed 3 bases, with 14 bases lying between them. Germline CDR1 LNHNV, CDR2 YYDKDF (reference sequence). The CDR3 DNA sequence: TGTGCCACCAGCGGCGGACGAGGGTTCAATCAGCCCCAGCATTTT. Amino acid sequence: CATSGGRGFNQPQHF.